One sample yielded the 22 T cell receptor beta chains listed below, sequenced in a study of CD8 T cells in ankylosing spondylitis. TCRdb redid the calling of the 5' RACE reads with MiXCR, one entry per CDR3 protein. The sample gives 50,000 to 70,000 distinct CDR3 sequences, roughly 6.2% of which show up once; around 5% is in the top ten. The sample consisted of synovial fluid, either unsorted or a sorted T cell fraction (not recorded which). The receptors were gathered from a male donor with ankylosing spondylitis.

There are a few counts of this clonotype. The V gene is TRBV11-3, the J gene TRBJ2-7; D assignment may be TRBD1 or TRBD2 (5 bases each). V gave up 0 bases and J gave up 6 bases, with 9 bases separating them. The length of the CDR3 is 13 residues. Germline V gene sequence: CDR1 SGHNT, CDR2 YENEEA. The CDR3 region is CASSLDPGREQYF. The CDR3 DNA is TGTGCCAGCAGCTTAGACCCGGGACGCGAGCAGTACTTC.

This clonotype was recorded many times. V usage is TRBV20-1 and J usage is TRBJ2-7; 9 positions agree with TRBD2. Germline-derived CDR1 and CDR2 are DFQATT and SNEGSKA (reference sequence). The V segment lost 7 bases and the J segment 2 bases; nucleotides outside the gene matches: 9. This CDR3 is 14 amino acids long. The CDR3 loop reads CSVKRAGGTYEQYF. The CDR3 region has the DNA TGCAGTGTGAAGCGGGCGGGAGGGACCTACGAGCAGTACTTC.

This clonotype was seen ten or more times. This chain uses TRBV5-6 with TRBJ1-1; a weak D match, TRBD1 (5 bases). The V end lost 4 bases, the J end lost 5 bases, and 18 bases lay between the germline ends. This CDR3 is 15 amino acids long. Looked up from germline, CDR1 is SGHDT and CDR2 is YYEEEE. Here the CDR3 DNA reads TGTGCCAGCAGCATCTCAGGGTTGAGGAGGACTGAAGCTTTCTTT. As protein: CASSISGLRRTEAFF.

This clonotype occurred a few times. This chain uses TRBV9 with TRBJ2-2; 13 nucleotides match TRBD2. Germline CDR1 SGDLS, CDR2 YYNGEE. The J segment lost 7 bases and the V segment lost 4 bases, leaving 13 bases of the junction unmatched. The CDR3 is 18 residues long. CDR3 amino acids: CASSPSLGTSGTGGELFF. The CDR3 region has the DNA TGTGCCAGCAGCCCGAGTCTGGGGACTAGCGGGACTGGCGGGGAGCTGTTTTTT. Drawing the rest from reference TRBV9 and TRBJ2-2, the complete variable domain is DSGVTQTPKHLITATGQRVTLRCSPRSGDLSVYWYQQSLDQGLQFLIQYYNGEERAKGNILERFSAQQFPDLHSELNLSSLELGDSALYFCASSPSLGTSGTGGELFFGEGSRLTVL.

The chain is built from TRBV5-4 and TRBJ2-3; no reliable D call. There are 13 residues in the CDR3. Per the germline V gene, CDR1 is SGHNT and CDR2 is YYREEE (reference sequence). The V and J ends lost 0 bases and 4 bases respectively, with 6 bases between them. For the CDR3, the DNA is TGTGCCAGCAGCTTGGTTAGGGCAGATACGCAGTATTTT. This encodes CASSLVRADTQYF.

This clonotype has ten or more counts. The J gene is TRBJ2-1, the V gene TRBV28, with TRBD2 matching over 11 bases. CDR1 and CDR2 from the germline V gene are MDHEN and SYDVKM. Germline trimming cut 6 bases from V and 5 bases from J; bases unmatched to any gene: 6. The CDR3 is made up of 15 amino acids. The CDR3 DNA is TGTGCCAGCAGACCTAGCGGGGGGAACCACAATGAGCAGTTCTTC. Encoded protein: CASRPSGGNHNEQFF.

This clonotype was seen repeatedly, ten times or more. The chain recombines TRBV20-1 with TRBJ2-7; no reliable D call. CDR1 and CDR2 (germline): DFQATT, SNEGSKA (reference sequence). The CDR3 is 12 residues long. Trimming took 3 bases from V and 3 from J, leaving 9 bases between them. CDR3 coding DNA: TGCAGTGCTAGCGGGCCAATCTACGAGCAGTACTTC. Its protein product is CSASGPIYEQYF.

V is TRBV7-8 and J is TRBJ2-7, with 13 nucleotides matching TRBD2. Germline loops: CDR1 SGHVS, CDR2 FQNEAQ. Germline trimming cut 5 bases from V and 6 bases from J; bases unmatched to any gene: 7. There are 15 residues in the CDR3. As DNA, the CDR3 is TGTGCCAGCAGCCCCAGGACTAGCGGGAGCGCCGAGCAGTACTTC. This sequence encodes CASSPRTSGSAEQYF.

Ten or more counts support this clonotype. The chain uses TRBV29-1 and TRBJ2-1, with D possibly matching TRBD2 (6 bases). The CDR3 is 14 residues long. The germline V gene encodes CDR1 SQVTM and CDR2 ANQGSEA. Deletions cut 5 bases from V and 4 bases from J, with 15 bases between. CDR3 sequence: CSVLVAASYNEQFF. The CDR3 nucleotides are TGCAGCGTTCTTGTAGCGGCCTCTTACAATGAGCAGTTCTTC.

This clonotype was counted a few times. V usage is TRBV29-1 and J usage is TRBJ1-4; TRBD1 aligns across 7 bases. Germline CDR1 and CDR2: SQVTM and ANQGSEA. The V segment lost 3 bases and the J segment 8 bases; nucleotides outside the gene matches: 6. The CDR3 contains 13 residues. CDR3 amino acids: CSVESQGGEKLFF. In DNA form, the CDR3 reads TGCAGCGTTGAGAGCCAGGGGGGCGAAAAACTGTTTTTT.

This clonotype was seen a handful of times. The V and J genes are TRBV3-1 and TRBJ1-1; D uncertain. CDR1 and CDR2 from the germline V gene are LGHDT and YNNKEL (reference sequence). The CDR3 loop spans 16 amino acids. V lost 0 bases and J lost 6, with 17 bases in between. The CDR3 DNA sequence: TGTGCCAGCAGCCAAGAGGGGTGGCCGGGCATTTCTGAAGCTTTCTTT. Protein sequence: CASSQEGWPGISEAFF.

This clonotype was found many times. This chain uses TRBV5-1 with TRBJ2-7; 7 bases agree with TRBD2. Germline V gene lookup returns CDR1 SGHRS and CDR2 YFSETQ. Trimming at V came to 4 bases and at J to 7 bases, leaving 8 bases not matched to a gene. The CDR3 loop spans 13 amino acids. CDR3 nucleotides: TGCGCCAGCAGCATAAGCGGGGACCTAGAGCAGTACTTC. The encoded protein is CASSISGDLEQYF.

This clonotype was found many times. The chain joins TRBV10-3 to TRBJ2-1; no firm D call. CDR1 is ENHRY and CDR2 is SYGVKD in the germline V gene. The ends were cut back, 1 base at V and 10 bases at J, with 11 bases in the middle. The CDR3 sequence is 13 residues long. CDR3 residues: CAISELAVREQFF. DNA for the CDR3: TGTGCCATCAGTGAGTTAGCCGTCAGAGAGCAGTTCTTC.

This clonotype turned up a few times. Here the CDR3 DNA reads TGTGCCAGCAGCCAAGCGTACACCGGGGAGCTGTTTTTT. It codes for CASSQAYTGELFF. V and J are TRBV4-2 and TRBJ2-2, with no clear D. The CDR3 loop spans 13 amino acids. CDR1 and CDR2 (germline): LGHNA, YNFKEQ. V lost 1 base to trimming and J lost 3 bases, with 3 bases between them.

The rearrangement joins TRBV30 to TRBJ2-7; 12 bases are a match to TRBD2. The CDR3 totals 15 residues. The germline gives CDR1 GTSNPN, CDR2 SVGIG (reference sequence). V was clipped by 0 bases and J by 5 bases; unmatched bases: 5. CDR3 amino acids: CAWSVTTSGSHEQYF. The CDR3 DNA reads as TGTGCCTGGAGTGTAACGACTAGCGGGAGCCACGAGCAGTACTTC.

The rearrangement links TRBV28 to TRBJ2-1; 8 bases map to TRBD2. Germline CDR1 MDHEN, CDR2 SYDVKM. V was pared by 3 bases and J by 6 bases, with 13 bases of the junction left unmatched. This CDR3 has 17 amino acids. The DNA for the CDR3 is TGTGCCAGCAGTTTCTCCGCCGGGACTAGATCCGGCAATGAGCAGTTCTTC. Its translation: CASSFSAGTRSGNEQFF.

The table lists this clonotype with a few counts. A junction boundary mismatches the germline segment, possibly from a read error. The chain employs TRBV18 and TRBJ2-7; 9 bases match TRBD1. Germline CDR1 and CDR2: KGHSH and LQKENI. CDR3 length equals 13 residues. The CDR3 DNA reads TGTACCAGCTGGGGGACAGGGTCACGGGAGCAGTACTTC. This encodes CTSWGTGSREQYF. The variable domain in full, with the rest retrieved from reference TRBV18 and TRBJ2-7, is NAGVMQNPRHLVRRRGQEARLRCSPMKGHSHVYWYRQLPEEGLKFMVYLQKENIIDESGMPKERFSAEFPKEGPSILRIQQVVRGDSAAYFCTSWGTGSREQYFGPGTRLTVT.

Only a few counts were recorded for this clonotype. CDR3 sequence (DNA): TGTGCCAGCAGCCTACTCGGAGGGCGGGGGACCGGGGAGCTGTTTTTT. It translates to CASSLLGGRGTGELFF. V and J are TRBV7-3 and TRBJ2-2; 7 bases are shared with TRBD2. The V segment lost 5 bases and the J segment 5 bases; nucleotides outside the gene matches: 11. CDR1 is SGHTA and CDR2 is FQGTGA in the germline V gene. This CDR3 is 16 amino acids long.

This clonotype occurred a few times. V and J are TRBV28 and TRBJ2-1, with TRBD2 as a possible D gene (6 bases). The CDR3 runs to 17 residues. Trimming pared 10 bases from V and 2 bases from J, leaving 24 bases between. Per germline, CDR1 MDHEN and CDR2 SYDVKM. CDR3 protein: CATLGGVTGAAYNEQFF. Written as DNA, the CDR3 is TGTGCCACCTTAGGCGGGGTGACGGGAGCCGCCTACAATGAGCAGTTCTTC.

DNA for the CDR3: TGTGCCACGACGACAGGGCCATACAATGAGCAGTTCTTC. It translates to CATTTGPYNEQFF. The chain couples TRBV12-3 or TRBV12-4 to TRBJ2-1; TRBD1 matches 7 bases. Trimming cost V 10 bases and J 4 bases; bases outside gene matches: 7. CDR3 length: 13 residues.

This clonotype was detected many times. The chain couples TRBV7-6 to TRBJ2-3, with D maybe TRBD2 (6 bases). CDR1 SGHVS and CDR2 FNYEAQ come from the germline V gene. V gave up 5 bases and J gave up 6 bases, with 24 bases separating them. CDR3 length: 17 amino acids. CDR3 DNA: TGTGCCAGCAGCCCCACTCGTATCGGGGGTCGCGCCGATACGCAGTATTTT. Its protein product is CASSPTRIGGRADTQYF.

Ten or more counts support this clonotype. This sequence joins TRBV29-1 and TRBJ2-4; 8 nucleotides agree with TRBD1. The CDR3 has 13 amino acids. The junction had 6 bases not matched to a gene; V was cut back by 3 bases and J by 8 bases. Germline lookup yields CDR1 SQVTM and CDR2 ANQGSEA. CDR3 coding DNA: TGCAGCGTTGAGGGACAGGAGGGTGACATTCAGTACTTC. This encodes CSVEGQEGDIQYF.